These T cell receptor beta chains were read from a single sample in a study of T cells in Graves' hyperthyroidism and ophthalmopathy. TCRdb reprocessed the multiplex PCR reads via MiXCR and lists one record per CDR3 protein. The profile covers more than 300,000 distinct CDR3 sequences, with about a sixth appearing a single time and 30% to 35% taken by the ten largest. What was sequenced was blood. Every receptor here comes from a woman aged 25 to 39 with Graves' hyperthyroidism that later progressed to Graves' ophthalmopathy. CDR3s include the opening cysteine and the closing phenylalanine or tryptophan. A D gene is named only where the DNA matches it firmly. Rows give clone size only sometimes, using once, few, many, or a class for an expanded clone.

d_call	clone_size	v_call	j_call	cdr3_nt	cdr3_aa
TRBD2	many	TRBV5-6	TRBJ2-2	TGTGCCAGCAGCTTGGCATTCGGTTTCCCTAGCGGGGGGAACACCGGGGAGCTGTTTTTT	CASSLAFGFPSGGNTGELFF
-	-	TRBV12-3/TRBV12-4	TRBJ2-3	TGTGCCAGCAGTTTAGCGGGAGGCGGAACGCAGTATTTT	CASSLAGGGTQYF
-	few	TRBV5-1	TRBJ2-3	TGCGCCAGCAGCTTATATGCCGGGCGCGCAGATACGCAGTATTTT	CASSLYAGRADTQYF
TRBD2	many	TRBV20-1	TRBJ2-5	TGCAGTGCTAGAGGGGAGCGGGATCTGCAAGAGACCCAGTACTTC	CSARGERDLQETQYF
-	many	TRBV28	TRBJ2-5	TGTGCCAGCAGCCATGACAGTTCGGAGACCCAGTACTTC	CASSHDSSETQYF
TRBD1	-	TRBV7-6	TRBJ2-1	TGTGCCAGCAGCCTGACGCCGGGACAGGGGGCGGTCAACGAGCAGTTCTTC	CASSLTPGQGAVNEQFF
-	many	TRBV6-5	TRBJ2-7	TGTGCCAGCAGTTATACCAGGTTCCCCTACGAGCAGTACTTC	CASSYTRFPYEQYF
TRBD2	many	TRBV5-6	TRBJ2-1	TGTGCCAGCAGCTGGCGGCTAGCGGGCCTTAAGGGTGAGCAGTTCTTC	CASSWRLAGLKGEQFF
-	-	TRBV11-2	TRBJ1-4	TGTGCCAGCAGCCTACGAGAAGGGAGCGCAAAACTGTTTTTT	CASSLREGSAKLFF
-	many	TRBV2	TRBJ2-3	TGTGCCAGCAGTGAAGGGGTGGCGCTTAGCACAGATACGCAGTATTTT	CASSEGVALSTDTQYF
TRBD1	many	TRBV12-3/TRBV12-4	TRBJ2-7	TGTGCCAGCAGTGAGGGTCCGGGACAGGGGAACTACGAGCAGTACTTC	CASSEGPGQGNYEQYF
-	-	TRBV7-2	TRBJ1-4	TGTGCCAGCAGCTTCCCGGGGTTAGGTGTGGAAAAACTGTTTTTT	CASSFPGLGVEKLFF
TRBD2	-	TRBV2	TRBJ2-2	TGTGCCAGCAGTGAAGGGACTAGCGGGTCCGATACGAACACCGGGGAGCTGTTTTTT	CASSEGTSGSDTNTGELFF
-	few	TRBV19	TRBJ2-2	TGTGCCAGTAGTATTATGCCGCAGAACACCGGGGAGCTGTTTTTT	CASSIMPQNTGELFF
TRBD2	many	TRBV18	TRBJ2-7	TGTGCCAGCTCTCAGGGACTAGCGGGCCCCTACGAGCAGTACTTC	CASSQGLAGPYEQYF
-	many	TRBV7-2	TRBJ2-1	TGTGCCAGCAGCCCCCACCCTTCGAGCTCCTACAATGAGCAGTTCTTC	CASSPHPSSSYNEQFF
-	many	TRBV18	TRBJ2-7	TGTGCCAGCTCGACAGGAACCTACGAGCAGTACTTC	CASSTGTYEQYF
-	many	TRBV29-1	TRBJ1-1	TGCAGCGTTGCCGGGACACGGCCCACTGAAGCTTTCTTT	CSVAGTRPTEAFF
-	many	TRBV5-6	TRBJ2-5	TGTGCCAGCAGCTCGCAGAACCAAGAGACCCAGTACTTC	CASSSQNQETQYF
-	-	TRBV19	TRBJ2-1	TGTGCCAGTAGGGGCGGGACCACGAGCTCCTACAATGAGCAGTTCTTC	CASRGGTTSSYNEQFF
-	many	TRBV29-1	TRBJ2-1	TGCAGCGCGGAAGAGGTCAATGAGCAGTTCTTC	CSAEEVNEQFF
-	-	TRBV3-1	TRBJ1-2	TGTGCCAGCAGCCAAGGAGGAATCTATGGCTACACCTTC	CASSQGGIYGYTF
-	-	TRBV29-1	TRBJ2-7	TGCAGCGTTGAAGAGGGGAGCTACGAGCAGTACTTC	CSVEEGSYEQYF
-	many	TRBV27	TRBJ2-3	TGTGCCAGCAGCCTCAACAGGGTTTCGACAGATACGCAGTATTTT	CASSLNRVSTDTQYF
-	-	TRBV9	TRBJ2-1	TGTGCCAGCAGCGTAGTTGACGGGATGAAGTTCTTC	CASSVVDGMKFF
TRBD1	-	TRBV7-9	TRBJ2-2	TGTGCCAGCAGCTTGAACACAGGGGGAAGCACCGGGGAGCTGTTTTTT	CASSLNTGGSTGELFF
TRBD2	many	TRBV6-1	TRBJ2-1	TGTGCCAGCAGTGAGTTAGCGGGAGGGGATGGTGAGCAGTTCTTC	CASSELAGGDGEQFF
-	many	TRBV20-1	TRBJ1-5	TGCAGTGCCTACTACAGGGCCCATCAGCCCCAGCATTTT	CSAYYRAHQPQHF
TRBD1	many	TRBV12-3/TRBV12-4	TRBJ1-4	TGTGCCAGCAGCCTCGGACAGGGTCAAGAAAAACTGTTTTTT	CASSLGQGQEKLFF
TRBD2	many	TRBV29-1	TRBJ2-5	TGCAGCGCGGGAGCGGGAGGGGGTCAAGAGACCCAGTACTTC	CSAGAGGGQETQYF
TRBD1	many	TRBV29-1	TRBJ1-2	TGCAGCGCCTATGGGACAGGGTCCTTCGCTAACTATGGCTACACCTTC	CSAYGTGSFANYGYTF
TRBD2	many	TRBV20-1	TRBJ2-3	TGCAGTGCGTACCCTAGCGGGGGATTTGGCACAGATACGCAGTATTTT	CSAYPSGGFGTDTQYF
-	many	TRBV4-1	TRBJ2-5	TGCGCCAGCAGCCAGTTACTACTTAAAGAGACCCAGTACTTC	CASSQLLLKETQYF
TRBD2	-	TRBV4-1	TRBJ2-5	TGCGCCAGCAGCCAATCGGGACTAGCGGGAGGGGAAGAGACCCAGTACTTC	CASSQSGLAGGEETQYF
-	few	TRBV5-1	TRBJ1-3	TGCGCCAGCAGCTTGTCGTCTACCGACCCTGGAAACACCATATATTTT	CASSLSSTDPGNTIYF
-	many	TRBV2	TRBJ1-1	TGTGCCAGCAGTGATCCAGGAGGGCCCTGGACAGTCACTGAAGCTTTCTTT	CASSDPGGPWTVTEAFF
-	many	TRBV12-5	TRBJ2-2	TGTGCTAGTGGTTCGGACAGTCAAGGAACCGGGGAGCTGTTTTTT	CASGSDSQGTGELFF
TRBD2	-	TRBV5-1	TRBJ2-3	TGCGCCAGCAGCTTGTTGAGCGGGGGGGCCGGGGATACGCAGTATTTT	CASSLLSGGAGDTQYF
TRBD1	few	TRBV3-1	TRBJ1-5	TGTGCCAGCAGCCTAGGGACAGGGGATGATCAGCCCCAGCATTTT	CASSLGTGDDQPQHF
-	few	TRBV19	TRBJ2-1	TGTGCCAGTAGTATAGGTGCGGGCTCCTACAATGAGCAGTTCTTC	CASSIGAGSYNEQFF
TRBD1	many	TRBV20-1	TRBJ2-5	TGCAGTGCTAGAGGGACAGGGCAAGAGACCCAGTACTTC	CSARGTGQETQYF
TRBD2	-	TRBV9	TRBJ2-4	TGTGCCAGCAGCGCGGGACTAGCGGGACCCGGAGGGGCGAGAAACATTCAGTACTTC	CASSAGLAGPGGARNIQYF
-	few	TRBV28	TRBJ2-1	TGTGCCAGCAGTCTCGTACTACTTCAGCCTAGCTCCTACAATGAGCAGTTCTTC	CASSLVLLQPSSYNEQFF
-	-	TRBV4-1	TRBJ2-3	TGCGCCAGCAGCCAAGTTCCGACAGGAAGCACAGATACGCAGTATTTT	CASSQVPTGSTDTQYF
-	few	TRBV3-1	TRBJ1-3	TGTGCCAGCAGCCAATTTTTGGTGCCGTCTGGAAACACCATATATTTT	CASSQFLVPSGNTIYF
-	-	TRBV30	TRBJ2-4	TGTGCCTGGAGTTCCCTTGTCGTAGCCAAAAACATTCAGTACTTC	CAWSSLVVAKNIQYF
-	many	TRBV27	TRBJ2-1	TGTGCCAGCAGTTTATCCGTCCTTGACAATGAGCAGTTCTTC	CASSLSVLDNEQFF
TRBD1	-	TRBV3-1	TRBJ2-7	TGTGCCAGCAGCCGGGGACAGGGGCTCTACGAGCAGTACTTC	CASSRGQGLYEQYF
-	many	TRBV6-1	TRBJ2-1	TGTGCCAGCGCCGCGGATCACTCCTACAATGAGCAGTTCTTC	CASAADHSYNEQFF
TRBD1	few	TRBV27	TRBJ1-1	TGTGCCAGCAGTTATACAGGGGGGAACACTGAAGCTTTCTTT	CASSYTGGNTEAFF